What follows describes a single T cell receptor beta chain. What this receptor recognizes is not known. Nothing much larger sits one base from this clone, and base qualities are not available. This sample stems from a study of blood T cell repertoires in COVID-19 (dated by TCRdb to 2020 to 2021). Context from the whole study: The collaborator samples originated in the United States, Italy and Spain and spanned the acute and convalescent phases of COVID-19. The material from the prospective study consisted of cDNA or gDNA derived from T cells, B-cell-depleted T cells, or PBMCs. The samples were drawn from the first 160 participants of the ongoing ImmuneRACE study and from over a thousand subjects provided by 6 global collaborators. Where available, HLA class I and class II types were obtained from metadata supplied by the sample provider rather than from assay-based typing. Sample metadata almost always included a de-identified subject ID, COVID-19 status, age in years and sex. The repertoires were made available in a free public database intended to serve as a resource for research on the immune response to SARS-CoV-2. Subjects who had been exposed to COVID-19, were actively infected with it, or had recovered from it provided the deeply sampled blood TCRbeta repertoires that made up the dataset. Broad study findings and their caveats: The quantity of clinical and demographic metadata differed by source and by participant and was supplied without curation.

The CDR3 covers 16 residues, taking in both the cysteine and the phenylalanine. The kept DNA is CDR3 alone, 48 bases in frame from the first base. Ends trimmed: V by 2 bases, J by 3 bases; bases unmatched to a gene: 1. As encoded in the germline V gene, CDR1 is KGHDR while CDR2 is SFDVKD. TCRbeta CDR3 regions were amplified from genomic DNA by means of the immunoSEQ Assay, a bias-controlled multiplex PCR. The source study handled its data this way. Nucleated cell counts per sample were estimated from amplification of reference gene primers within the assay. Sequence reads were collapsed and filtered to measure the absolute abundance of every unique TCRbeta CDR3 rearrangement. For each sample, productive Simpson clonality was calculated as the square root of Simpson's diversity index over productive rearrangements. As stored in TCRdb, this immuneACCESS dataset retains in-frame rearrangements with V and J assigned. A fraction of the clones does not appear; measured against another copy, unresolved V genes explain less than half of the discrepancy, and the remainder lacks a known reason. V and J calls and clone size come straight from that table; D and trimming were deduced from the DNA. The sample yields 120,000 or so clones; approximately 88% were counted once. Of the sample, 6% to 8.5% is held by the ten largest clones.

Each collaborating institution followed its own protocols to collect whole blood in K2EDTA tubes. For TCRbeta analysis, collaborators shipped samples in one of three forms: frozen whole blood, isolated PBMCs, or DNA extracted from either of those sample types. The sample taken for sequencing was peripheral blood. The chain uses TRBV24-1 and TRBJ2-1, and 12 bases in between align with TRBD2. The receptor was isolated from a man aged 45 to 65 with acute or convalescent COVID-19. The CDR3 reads CATSDWTSGDYNEQFF. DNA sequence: TGTGCCACCAGTGATTGGACTAGCGGGGACTACAATGAGCAGTTCTTC.